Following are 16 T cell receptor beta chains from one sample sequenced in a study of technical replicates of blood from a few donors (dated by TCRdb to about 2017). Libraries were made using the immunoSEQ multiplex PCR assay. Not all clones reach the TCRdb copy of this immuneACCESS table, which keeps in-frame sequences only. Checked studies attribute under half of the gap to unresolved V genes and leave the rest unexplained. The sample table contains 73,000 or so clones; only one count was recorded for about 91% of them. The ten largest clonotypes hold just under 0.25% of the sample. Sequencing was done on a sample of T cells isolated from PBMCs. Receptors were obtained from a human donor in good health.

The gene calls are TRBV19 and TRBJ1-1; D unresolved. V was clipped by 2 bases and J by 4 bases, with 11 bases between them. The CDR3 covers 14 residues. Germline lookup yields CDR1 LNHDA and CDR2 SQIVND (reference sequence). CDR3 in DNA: TGTGCCAGTAGTATACCGGCAGGACTCACTGAAGCTTTCTTT. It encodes CASSIPAGLTEAFF.

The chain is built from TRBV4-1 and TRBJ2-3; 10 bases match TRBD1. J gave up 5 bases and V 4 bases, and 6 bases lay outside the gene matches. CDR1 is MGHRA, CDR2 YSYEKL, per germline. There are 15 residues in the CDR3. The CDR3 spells CASSLLDRGKDTQYF. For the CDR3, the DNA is TGCGCCAGCAGCCTCCTGGACAGGGGGAAAGATACGCAGTATTTT.

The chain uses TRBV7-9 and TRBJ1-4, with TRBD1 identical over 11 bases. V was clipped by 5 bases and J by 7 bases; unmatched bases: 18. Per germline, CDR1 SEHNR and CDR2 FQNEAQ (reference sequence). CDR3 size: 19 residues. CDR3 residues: CASSNPRDRGISGGEKLFF. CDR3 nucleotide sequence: TGTGCCAGCAGCAACCCACGGGACAGGGGGATCAGTGGTGGTGAAAAACTGTTTTTT.

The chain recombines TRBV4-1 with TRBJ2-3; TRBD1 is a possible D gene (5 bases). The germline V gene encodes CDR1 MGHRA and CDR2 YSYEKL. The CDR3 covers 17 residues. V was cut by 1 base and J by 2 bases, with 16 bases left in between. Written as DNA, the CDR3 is TGCGCCAGCAGCCAAGTATTAACGAAGGGGTACACAGATACGCAGTATTTT. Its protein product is CASSQVLTKGYTDTQYF.

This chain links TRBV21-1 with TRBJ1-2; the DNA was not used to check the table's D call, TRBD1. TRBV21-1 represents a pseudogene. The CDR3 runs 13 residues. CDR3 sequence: CASRTGENYGYTF. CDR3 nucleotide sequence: TGTGCCAGCCGGACAGGGGAAAACTATGGCTACACCTTC.

The CDR3 DNA is TGTGCCAGCAGTTCCTCCGGGACTAGATCGGCCTACGAGCAGTACTTC. Translating gives CASSSSGTRSAYEQYF. The rearrangement joins TRBV28 to TRBJ2-7; 8 bases agree with TRBD2. The J segment lost 2 bases and the V segment lost 4 bases, leaving 10 bases of the junction unmatched. The CDR3 spans 16 residues. Looked up from germline, CDR1 is MDHEN and CDR2 is SYDVKM.

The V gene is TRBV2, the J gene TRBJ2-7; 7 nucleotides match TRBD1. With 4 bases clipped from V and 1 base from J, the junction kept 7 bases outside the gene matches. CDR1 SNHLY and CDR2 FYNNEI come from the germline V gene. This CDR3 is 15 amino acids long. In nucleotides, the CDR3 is TGTGCCAGCAGTGCGTGGCAGGGACAGTCCTACGAGCAGTACTTC. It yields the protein CASSAWQGQSYEQYF.

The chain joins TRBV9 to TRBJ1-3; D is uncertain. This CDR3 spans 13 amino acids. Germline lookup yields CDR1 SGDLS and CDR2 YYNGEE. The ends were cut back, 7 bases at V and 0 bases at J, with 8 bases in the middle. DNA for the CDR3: TGTGCCAGCGCCGACACCTCTGGAAACACCATATATTTT. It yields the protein CASADTSGNTIYF.

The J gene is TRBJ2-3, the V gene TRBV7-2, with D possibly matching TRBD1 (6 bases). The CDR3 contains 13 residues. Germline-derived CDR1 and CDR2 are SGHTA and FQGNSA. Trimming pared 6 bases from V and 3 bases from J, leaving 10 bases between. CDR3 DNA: TGTGCCAGCAGGGGGGCCCGGACAGATACGCAGTATTTT. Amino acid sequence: CASRGARTDTQYF. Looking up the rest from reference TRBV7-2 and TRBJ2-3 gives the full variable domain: GAGVSQSPSNKVTEKGKDVELRCDPISGHTALYWYRQSLGQGLEFLIYFQGNSAPDKSGLPSDRFSAERTGGSVSTLTIQRTQQEDSAVYLCASRGARTDTQYFGPGTRLTVL.

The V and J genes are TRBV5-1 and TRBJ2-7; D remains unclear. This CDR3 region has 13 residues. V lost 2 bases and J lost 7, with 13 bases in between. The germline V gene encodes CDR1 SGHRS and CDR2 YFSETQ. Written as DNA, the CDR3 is TGCGCCAGCAGCTTTACCACACCGGGTGAGCAGTACTTC. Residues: CASSFTTPGEQYF.

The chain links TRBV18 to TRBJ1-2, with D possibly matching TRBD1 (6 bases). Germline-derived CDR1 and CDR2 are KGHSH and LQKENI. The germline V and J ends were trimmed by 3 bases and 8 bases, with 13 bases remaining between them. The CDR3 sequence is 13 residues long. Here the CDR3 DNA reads TGTGCCAGCTCACCCGAGGGGGTTGCAGGCTACACCTTC. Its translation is CASSPEGVAGYTF.

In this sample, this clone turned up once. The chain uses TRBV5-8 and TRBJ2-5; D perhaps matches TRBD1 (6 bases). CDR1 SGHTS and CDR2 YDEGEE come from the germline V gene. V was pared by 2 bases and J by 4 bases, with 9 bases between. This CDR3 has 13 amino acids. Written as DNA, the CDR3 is TGTGCCAGCAGCTTCAGGGGATCAGAGACCCAGTACTTC. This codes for CASSFRGSETQYF.

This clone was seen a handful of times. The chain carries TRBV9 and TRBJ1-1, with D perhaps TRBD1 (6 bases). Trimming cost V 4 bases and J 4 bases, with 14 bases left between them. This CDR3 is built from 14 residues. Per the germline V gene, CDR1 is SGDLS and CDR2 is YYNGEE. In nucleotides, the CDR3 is TGTGCCAGCAGCTACCGACAGGAATCCACTGAAGCTTTCTTT. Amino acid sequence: CASSYRQESTEAFF.

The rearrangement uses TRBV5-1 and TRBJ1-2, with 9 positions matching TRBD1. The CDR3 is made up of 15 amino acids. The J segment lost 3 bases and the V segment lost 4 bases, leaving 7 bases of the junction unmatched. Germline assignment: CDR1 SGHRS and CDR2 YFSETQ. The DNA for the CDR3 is TGCGCCAGCAGCCCGGACAGGGGCGGGGACTATGGCTACACCTTC. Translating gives CASSPDRGGDYGYTF.

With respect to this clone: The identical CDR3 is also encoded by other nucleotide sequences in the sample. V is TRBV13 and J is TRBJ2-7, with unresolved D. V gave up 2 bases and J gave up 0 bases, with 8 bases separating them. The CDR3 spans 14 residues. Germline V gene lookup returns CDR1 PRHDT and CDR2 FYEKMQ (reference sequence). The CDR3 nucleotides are TGTGCCAGCAGCTTATTCTCGAGCTCCTACGAGCAGTACTTC. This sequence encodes CASSLFSSSYEQYF.

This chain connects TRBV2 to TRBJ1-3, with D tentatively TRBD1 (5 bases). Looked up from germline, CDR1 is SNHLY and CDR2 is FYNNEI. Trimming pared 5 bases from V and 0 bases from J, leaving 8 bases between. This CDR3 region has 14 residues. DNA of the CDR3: TGTGCCAGCAGTTTCAGGGTCTCTGGAAACACCATATATTTT. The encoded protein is CASSFRVSGNTIYF.